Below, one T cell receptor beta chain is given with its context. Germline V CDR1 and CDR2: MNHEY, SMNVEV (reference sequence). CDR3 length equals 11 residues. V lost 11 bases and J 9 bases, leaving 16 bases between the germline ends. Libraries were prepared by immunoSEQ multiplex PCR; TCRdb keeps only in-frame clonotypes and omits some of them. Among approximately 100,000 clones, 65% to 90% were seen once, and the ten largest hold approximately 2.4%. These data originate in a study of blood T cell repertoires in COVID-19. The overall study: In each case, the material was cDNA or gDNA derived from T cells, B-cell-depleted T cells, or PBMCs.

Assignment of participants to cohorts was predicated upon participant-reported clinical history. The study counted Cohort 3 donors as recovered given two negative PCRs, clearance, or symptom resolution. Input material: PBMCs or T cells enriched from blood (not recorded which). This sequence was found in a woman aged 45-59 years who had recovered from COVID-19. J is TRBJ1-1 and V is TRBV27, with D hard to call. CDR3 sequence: CAPGRGSQAFF. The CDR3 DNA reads TGTGCCCCCGGTCGGGGATCTCAAGCTTTCTTT.